A single sample is the source of the 25 T cell receptor beta chains below, sequenced in a study of breast tumors, draining lymph nodes, adjacent tissues listed by TCRdb under 2016. Lymph node samples were obtained from the axillary draining lymph nodes of breast cancer patients. The library was prepared using multiplex PCR. Sequencer: Illumina HiSeq 2000. The public reads were quality trimmed at Q25 with fastp and then assembled into clones with MiXCR by TCRdb, keeping productive beta chains. A single entry per CDR3 protein holds the most common genes and DNA from its merged rows. For this sample there are some 170,000 distinct CDR3 sequences; around a third appear just once. The ten largest clones take up around 3.5% of the sample. The sequenced sample was axillary lymph node tissue. Every receptor here comes from a female donor with breast cancer. Some clones in this sample may be carry-over from other donors' samples.

The chain employs TRBV15 and TRBJ2-6, with D unresolved. The CDR3 covers 14 residues. In germline, CDR1 is LNHNV, CDR2 YYDKDF (reference sequence). Trimming cost V 3 bases and J 4 bases, with 7 bases left between them. The CDR3 DNA reads TGTGCCACCAGCAGCTTGGCAGGGGCCAACGTCCTGACTTTC. It is translated as CATSSLAGANVLTF.

In this sample, this clonotype turned up many times. The chain is built from TRBV7-8 and TRBJ2-6; D may be TRBD1 or TRBD2 (5 bases each). The V gene's germline CDR1 is SGHVS and CDR2 FQNEAQ. Between the trimmed V and J ends, which lost 4 bases and 2 bases, there was a span of 9 bases. CDR3 size: 15 residues. The CDR3 loop reads CASSSWGTGANVLTF. The DNA for the CDR3 is TGTGCCAGCAGCTCCTGGGGGACTGGGGCCAACGTCCTGACTTTC.

On this clonotype: This is likely a read error, given that the CDR3 carries no conserved phenylalanine or tryptophan at its end. The chain couples TRBV5-5 to TRBJ1-6; D is possibly TRBD1 (5 bases). This CDR3 comprises 13 residues. The germline gives CDR1 SGHKS, CDR2 YYEKEE (reference sequence). V lost 5 bases and J 11 bases, leaving 14 bases between the germline ends. The CDR3 DNA is TGTGCCAGCAGGCAGGCAGGGTATGCACCCCTCCACTCT. Its translation: CASRQAGYAPLHS.

This clonotype came up many times. The genes are TRBV6-1 and TRBJ2-7; 7 positions agree with TRBD2. Germline lookup yields CDR1 MNHNS and CDR2 SASEGT. The CDR3 has 14 amino acids. V lost 8 bases and J lost 1; bases outside the gene matches: 8. CDR3 DNA sequence: TGTGCCAGCCCCCCCCCGGGAGGATCCTACGAGCAGTACTTC. This encodes CASPPPGGSYEQYF.

This clonotype was detected many times. DNA of the CDR3: TGTGCCAGTTGGACGGGCTCCTACGAGCAGTACTTC. Protein sequence: CASWTGSYEQYF. The chain carries TRBV6-1 and TRBJ2-7; D unresolved. Trimming shortened V by 9 bases and J by 0 bases, and 9 bases separated the two germline ends. There are 12 residues in the CDR3. CDR1 is MNHNS and CDR2 is SASEGT in the germline V gene.

The chain has TRBV6-5 and TRBJ2-1; possibly TRBD2 for D (6 bases). The CDR3 loop spans 11 amino acids. V gave up 8 bases and J gave up 10 bases, with 12 bases separating them. Germline-derived CDR1 and CDR2 are MNHEY and SVGAGI. The CDR3 DNA reads as TGTGCCAGCGGTGGGAGCGGGGAGCAGTTCTTC. Amino acids: CASGGSGEQFF.

The sample holds many counts of this clonotype. The chain has TRBV20-1 and TRBJ2-2; D not certain. V lost 0 bases to trimming and J lost 5 bases, with 13 bases between them. In germline, CDR1 is DFQATT, CDR2 SNEGSKA (reference sequence). The CDR3 consists of 15 residues. The CDR3 here is CSARDYRTVTGELFF. As DNA, the CDR3 is TGCAGTGCTAGAGATTACCGGACGGTGACCGGGGAGCTGTTTTTT.

This clonotype was detected a few times. A much larger clone sits a single nucleotide away, making a read error possible. The chain links TRBV7-9 to TRBJ1-2; 7 bases line up with TRBD1. The CDR3 sequence is 15 residues long. Germline V gives CDR1 SEHNR, CDR2 FQNEAQ (reference sequence). CDR3 sequence reads: CASSFILTGPYGYPF. Written as DNA, the CDR3 is TGTGCCAGCAGCTTTATCTTGACAGGGCCCTATGGCTACCCCTTC.

This clonotype was picked up many times. The chain links TRBV3-1 to TRBJ2-7; 11 nucleotides line up with TRBD2. CDR3 length: 15 amino acids. The V gene's germline CDR1 is LGHDT and CDR2 YNNKEL (reference sequence). The V gene end was trimmed by 6 bases and the J gene end by 2 bases; junction bases not matched to a gene: 6. CDR3 sequence reads: CASRALAGGTYEQYF. As DNA, the CDR3 is TGTGCCAGCAGAGCGCTAGCGGGAGGTACCTACGAGCAGTACTTC.

The CDR3 DNA reads TGTGCCAGCGCACTCGGGGTTTCGACAGATACGCAGTATTTT. Protein sequence: CASALGVSTDTQYF. J is TRBJ2-3 and V is TRBV27; D may be TRBD2 (5 bases). Trimming took off 8 bases at V and 3 bases at J, with 15 bases between the two ends. This CDR3 contains 14 residues. Germline CDR1 MNHEY, CDR2 SMNVEV (reference sequence).

This clonotype came up many times. The genes are TRBV6-5 and TRBJ2-7; a possible D gene is TRBD1 (5 bases). The V gene's germline CDR1 is MNHEY and CDR2 SVGAGI. The ends were cut back, 3 bases at V and 6 bases at J, with 12 bases in the middle. CDR3 length: 13 amino acids. CDR3 residues: CASSYEGAGEQYF. DNA of the CDR3: TGTGCCAGCAGTTATGAAGGGGCCGGCGAGCAGTACTTC.

This clonotype was found many times. The chain uses TRBV16 and TRBJ2-7; D perhaps matches TRBD1 (6 bases). With 2 bases removed from V and 2 bases from J, the gap between germline ends came to 16 bases. In germline, CDR1 is KGHSY, CDR2 FQNENV. This CDR3 comprises 16 residues. The CDR3 sequence is CASSQGPGHKTYEQYF. In DNA form, the CDR3 reads TGTGCCAGCAGCCAAGGCCCGGGACACAAAACCTACGAGCAGTACTTC.

This clonotype appeared once. The V gene is TRBV6-1, the J gene TRBJ2-7; a possible D gene is TRBD1 (6 bases). The CDR3 is 15 residues long. Germline-derived CDR1 and CDR2 are MNHNS and SASEGT. V lost 5 bases and J lost 3, with 17 bases in between. CDR3 DNA sequence: TGTGCCAGCAGTCCGACGTGGGGGCCCCTCTACGAGCAGTACTTC. Protein product: CASSPTWGPLYEQYF.

This clonotype was seen ten or more times. The chain couples TRBV4-3 to TRBJ2-3, with unresolved D. Trimming took 4 bases from V and 9 from J, leaving 20 bases between them. Germline CDR1 reads LGHNA; CDR2 reads YSLEER. CDR3 length: 15 amino acids. CDR3 in DNA: TGCGCCAGCAGCCGGGAACCTATAGCCTCTCCAACGCAGTATTTT. Protein product: CASSREPIASPTQYF.

This clonotype was seen many times. J is TRBJ2-3 and V is TRBV19; 16 bases match TRBD2. Trimming took 4 bases from V and 2 from J; bases not matched to a gene: 9. The CDR3 has 19 amino acids. In germline, CDR1 is LNHDA, CDR2 SQIVND (reference sequence). DNA for the CDR3: TGTGCCAGTAGTAAACGACCCGGGACTAGCGGGGGGGCCACAGATACGCAGTATTTT. Translated, it gives CASSKRPGTSGGATDTQYF.

This clonotype showed up many times. V is TRBV18 and J is TRBJ1-5; D is undetermined. Germline V gene sequence: CDR1 KGHSH, CDR2 LQKENI. CDR3 length equals 16 residues. The V end was cut by 6 bases, the J end by 3 bases, with 18 bases between. CDR3 protein: CASSNLPADSNQPQHF. The CDR3 nucleotides are TGTGCCAGCTCGAACCTTCCGGCCGACTCCAATCAGCCCCAGCATTTT.

This clonotype was seen a handful of times. The chain has TRBV6-5 and TRBJ2-7; 10 bases are shared with TRBD1. The V and J ends lost 5 bases and 2 bases, in that order; junction bases with no gene match: 6. The CDR3 is 15 amino acids. CDR1 is MNHEY, CDR2 SVGAGI, per germline. The CDR3 sequence is CASSHYGTGAYEQYF. As DNA, the CDR3 is TGTGCCAGCAGTCACTATGGGACAGGGGCCTACGAGCAGTACTTC.

The V gene is TRBV20-1, the J gene TRBJ2-5; 8 nucleotides agree with TRBD2. V shed 4 bases and J 4 bases; nucleotides not matched to a gene: 5. This CDR3 has 13 residues. Germline V gives CDR1 DFQATT, CDR2 SNEGSKA (reference sequence). The CDR3 coding sequence is TGCAGTGCTACATGCCTAGCGGGAGAGACCCAGTACTTC. Translation gives CSATCLAGETQYF.

The chain recombines TRBV28 with TRBJ2-4; D uncertain. The ends were cut back, 3 bases at V and 3 bases at J, with 12 bases in the middle. Per germline, CDR1 MDHEN and CDR2 SYDVKM. The CDR3 runs 15 residues. CDR3 bases: TGTGCCAGCAGTTTGAAAAGACTTAACAAAAACATTCAGTACTTC. Encoded protein: CASSLKRLNKNIQYF.

This clonotype was seen many times. V gene TRBV30 combines with J gene TRBJ1-6, with D maybe TRBD1 (5 bases). This CDR3 has 13 residues. Trimming shortened V by 5 bases and J by 7 bases, and 12 bases separated the two germline ends. Germline CDR1 reads GTSNPN; CDR2 reads SVGIG (reference sequence). The CDR3: CAWGGQGNSPLHF. In DNA form, the CDR3 reads TGTGCCTGGGGAGGGCAGGGAAATTCACCCCTCCACTTT.

This clonotype has ten or more counts. The chain combines TRBV20-1 with TRBJ1-5; the D is unclear. Trimming took off 5 bases at V and 0 bases at J, with 5 bases between the two ends. Germline CDR1 DFQATT, CDR2 SNEGSKA (reference sequence). The CDR3 covers 12 residues. The CDR3, as DNA: TGCAGTGCTTCTCTTAGCAATCAGCCCCAGCATTTT. Protein sequence: CSASLSNQPQHF.

This clonotype was detected ten times or more. The chain employs TRBV20-1 and TRBJ2-1; possibly TRBD2 for D (6 bases). V lost 6 bases, J lost 3 bases, and 24 bases lay in between. The CDR3 extends over 17 amino acids. The germline V gene encodes CDR1 DFQATT and CDR2 SNEGSKA (reference sequence). The CDR3 DNA sequence: TGCAGTGCCCAGAGTTTGTATAGCGGTAGATACTACAATGAGCAGTTCTTC. This translates into CSAQSLYSGRYYNEQFF.

Ten or more counts support this clonotype. The V call is TRBV5-1, the J call TRBJ2-3; D call uncertain. CDR1 is SGHRS, CDR2 YFSETQ, per germline. V was clipped by 0 bases and J by 5 bases, with 4 bases between them. The CDR3 extends over 12 amino acids. The CDR3: CASSLDQDTQYF. As DNA, the CDR3 is TGCGCCAGCAGCTTGGATCAAGATACGCAGTATTTT.

Comment on this clonotype: A much larger clonotype is one base distant, so this may be a read error. This sequence joins TRBV28 and TRBJ1-6; no reliable D call. Looked up from germline, CDR1 is MDHEN and CDR2 is SYDVKM. The CDR3 length is 16 residues. CDR3 bases: TGTGCCAGCAGTTCCGGCGTTTCCTCCTATAATTCACCCTTCCACTTT. Its translation is CASSSGVSSYNSPFHF.

This clonotype was picked up a small number of times. A much larger clone is a single base away; this may be a read error. The chain has TRBV5-5 and TRBJ2-7; D may be TRBD2 (6 bases). In germline, CDR1 is SGHKS, CDR2 YYEKEE (reference sequence). Trimming cost V 5 bases and J 1 base, with 16 bases left between them. The CDR3 has 15 amino acids. The CDR3 loop reads CASSQSSAFSYEQYF. In DNA, the CDR3 is TGTGCCAGCAGTCAGTCTAGCGCTTTTTCCTACGAGCAGTACTTC.